A selection of T cell receptor beta chains follows, all from one sample in a study of blood T cell repertoires in COVID-19. Method: immunoSEQ multiplex PCR; TCRdb's copy keeps in-frame clones and lacks some. The sample records 120,000 or so clones, 75% to 90% being singletons. The sequencing sample was made of peripheral blood. The receptors come from a man aged 70 or older with acute or convalescent COVID-19. CDR3s include the opening cysteine and the closing phenylalanine or tryptophan. A D gene is named only where the DNA matches it firmly. Rows may omit the clone size; those that give it use once, few, many or a size class.

J: TRBJ1-5
V: TRBV6-5
size: few
D: -
CDR3: CASRGAQSGNQPQHF
DNA: TGTGCCAGCAGGGGGGCACAGTCGGGCAATCAGCCCCAGCATTTT

J: TRBJ2-3
V: TRBV5-1
size: -
D: TRBD1
CDR3: CASSWQGTGTDTQYF
DNA: TGCGCCAGCAGCTGGCAAGGGACAGGCACAGATACGCAGTATTTT

J: TRBJ1-2
V: TRBV28
size: -
D: TRBD1
CDR3: CATWTGGHYGYTF
DNA: TGTGCCACCTGGACAGGGGGCCACTATGGCTACACCTTC

J: TRBJ2-1
V: TRBV5-6
size: -
D: -
CDR3: CASSLMAHRKDNEQFF
DNA: TGTGCCAGCAGCTTGATGGCGCACAGGAAGGACAATGAGCAGTTCTTC

J: TRBJ2-3
V: TRBV7-9
size: -
D: TRBD2
CDR3: CASSFGLAGVDTQYF
DNA: TGTGCCAGCAGCTTCGGCCTAGCGGGGGTGGATACGCAGTATTTT

J: TRBJ1-4
V: TRBV4-1
size: -
D: TRBD1
CDR3: CASSQSAGGEGEKLFF
DNA: TGCGCCAGCAGCCAAAGTGCAGGGGGCGAAGGGGAAAAACTGTTTTTT

J: TRBJ1-5
V: TRBV6-4
size: -
D: TRBD1
CDR3: CASTGTGGGNQPQHF
DNA: TGTGCCAGCACCGGGACAGGGGGCGGCAATCAGCCCCAGCATTTT

J: TRBJ2-3
V: TRBV5-5
size: -
D: TRBD2
CDR3: CASSYLAGGTDTQYF
DNA: TGTGCCAGCAGCTATCTAGCGGGGGGCACAGATACGCAGTATTTT

J: TRBJ2-5
V: TRBV4-1
size: -
D: TRBD1
CDR3: CASSQGQGVIETQYF
DNA: TGCGCCAGCAGCCAAGGGCAGGGGGTAATTGAGACCCAGTACTTC

J: TRBJ1-5
V: TRBV2
size: few
D: -
CDR3: CASSSQGDLFQPQHF
DNA: TGTGCCAGCAGTTCCCAGGGTGATTTGTTTCAGCCCCAGCATTTT

J: TRBJ2-1
V: TRBV2
size: -
D: -
CDR3: CASSGRGPAKFF
DNA: TGTGCCAGCAGTGGGAGGGGACCAGCCAAGTTCTTC

J: TRBJ1-2
V: TRBV4-1
size: -
D: -
CDR3: CASSELWGGYTF
DNA: TGCGCCAGCAGCGAACTTTGGGGCGGCTACACCTTC

J: TRBJ1-6
V: TRBV5-6
size: -
D: TRBD1
CDR3: CASSLVGQNSPLHF
DNA: TGTGCCAGCAGCTTGGTGGGACAGAATTCACCCCTCCACTTT

J: TRBJ2-2
V: TRBV6-6
size: many
D: -
CDR3: CASSYSAGDTGELFF
DNA: TGTGCCAGCAGTTACTCGGCAGGGGACACCGGGGAGCTGTTTTTT

J: TRBJ1-5
V: TRBV2
size: -
D: TRBD1
CDR3: CASSRDSSFGNQPQHF
DNA: TGTGCCAGCAGTAGGGACAGCTCCTTTGGCAATCAGCCCCAGCATTTT

J: TRBJ2-7
V: TRBV7-9
size: -
D: TRBD1
CDR3: CASSLWLSGDRGPYEQYF
DNA: TGTGCCAGCAGCTTATGGTTGTCCGGGGACAGGGGACCCTACGAGCAGTACTTC

J: TRBJ2-1
V: TRBV7-2
size: -
D: TRBD2
CDR3: CASSLYGLAGNEQFF
DNA: TGTGCCAGCAGCCTGTACGGACTAGCGGGGAATGAGCAGTTCTTC

J: TRBJ1-5
V: TRBV7-8
size: few
D: -
CDR3: CASSLAGTTHQPQHF
DNA: TGTGCCAGCAGCTTAGCCGGGACTACCCATCAGCCCCAGCATTTT

J: TRBJ1-2
V: TRBV3-1/TRBV3-2
size: -
D: TRBD1
CDR3: CASSRAGTGDYGYTF
DNA: TGTGCCAGCAGCCGTGCCGGGACAGGGGACTATGGCTACACCTTC

J: TRBJ1-5
V: TRBV2
size: -
D: TRBD1
CDR3: CASSENGRGQPQHF
DNA: TGTGCCAGCAGTGAAAACGGCAGGGGGCAGCCCCAGCATTTT

J: TRBJ2-5
V: TRBV2
size: -
D: -
CDR3: CASSGLEQGTQYF
DNA: TGTGCCAGCAGCGGGTTGGAACAAGGGACCCAGTACTTC

J: TRBJ2-7
V: TRBV3-1/TRBV3-2
size: -
D: TRBD2
CDR3: CASSQGLAALEQYF
DNA: TGTGCCAGCAGCCAAGGGCTAGCGGCCCTCGAGCAGTACTTC

J: TRBJ2-6
V: TRBV2
size: -
D: -
CDR3: CASKYRLRGISGANVLTF
DNA: TGTGCCAGCAAATACCGCCTCAGGGGCATCTCTGGGGCCAACGTCCTGACTTTC

J: TRBJ1-2
V: TRBV5-1
size: -
D: -
CDR3: CASRPDLDYGYTF
DNA: TGCGCCAGCAGACCTGACTTGGACTATGGCTACACCTTC

J: TRBJ1-2
V: TRBV6-5
size: -
D: TRBD1
CDR3: CASRQGLGYGYTF
DNA: TGTGCCAGCAGACAGGGGCTTGGCTATGGCTACACCTTC

J: TRBJ1-2
V: TRBV6-1
size: once
D: -
CDR3: CASSEGGGPRGYGYTF
DNA: TGTGCCAGCAGTGAAGGCGGGGGGCCGAGAGGCTATGGCTACACCTTC

J: TRBJ1-4
V: TRBV28
size: -
D: TRBD1
CDR3: CASSPIGDRPNEKLFF
DNA: TGTGCCAGCAGTCCCATAGGGGACAGACCTAATGAAAAACTGTTTTTT

J: TRBJ2-3
V: TRBV7-2
size: few
D: -
CDR3: CASSLNNQRADTQYF
DNA: TGTGCCAGCAGCTTGAATAATCAACGGGCAGATACGCAGTATTTT

J: TRBJ1-2
V: TRBV5-1
size: -
D: TRBD1
CDR3: CASSTGQEDGYTF
DNA: TGCGCCAGCAGCACCGGACAGGAAGATGGCTACACCTTC

J: TRBJ2-3
V: TRBV5-1
size: -
D: TRBD1
CDR3: CASHTGGAGDTQYF
DNA: TGCGCCAGCCACACAGGGGGCGCGGGAGATACGCAGTATTTT

J: TRBJ2-5
V: TRBV28
size: -
D: TRBD2
CDR3: CARLGGEAQYF
DNA: TGTGCCAGGCTGGGGGGGGAGGCCCAGTACTTC

J: TRBJ2-1
V: TRBV10-3
size: -
D: TRBD2
CDR3: CAISDPPGGGNYNEQFF
DNA: TGTGCCATCAGTGACCCCCCGGGGGGGGGCAACTACAATGAGCAGTTCTTC